One sample yielded the 27 T cell receptor beta chains listed below, sequenced in a study of T-cell memory formation after mild COVID-19. MiXCR was run by TCRdb on the 5' RACE reads, yielding one entry per CDR3 protein. The table records under 250,000 distinct CDR3 sequences, approximately 30% of them present only once. Sequenced input: PBMCs or a T cell subset sorted from them (not recorded which). The receptors stem from an adult woman who had mild COVID-19 (a few samples of this study predate the infection). Cell type and time point are not known.

The chain joins TRBV5-1 to TRBJ2-3; TRBD2 aligns across 15 bases. Germline assignment: CDR1 SGHRS and CDR2 YFSETQ. The CDR3 has 16 amino acids. Losses at the gene ends were 0 bases for V and 5 bases for J; bases not matched to a gene: 1. The CDR3 DNA reads TGCGCCAGCAGCTTGGAGGGACTAGCGGGAGGAGATACGCAGTATTTT. Translation: CASSLEGLAGGDTQYF. Full variable domain (outside the CDR3, taken from reference TRBV5-1 and TRBJ2-3): KAGVTQTPRYLIKTRGQQVTLSCSPISGHRSVSWYQQTPGQGLQFLFEYFSETQRNKGNFPGRFSGRQFSNSRSEMNVSTLELGDSALYLCASSLEGLAGGDTQYFGPGTRLTVL.

A few counts support this clonotype. The V gene is TRBV29-1, the J gene TRBJ2-3; D gene uncertain. This CDR3 has 12 residues. V lost 3 bases and J lost 2, with 6 bases in between. The germline CDR1 and CDR2 sequences are SQVTM and ANQGSEA. The CDR3 protein is CSVDPATDTQYF. DNA for the CDR3: TGCAGCGTTGATCCGGCCACAGATACGCAGTATTTT.

V and J are TRBV7-6 and TRBJ2-3, with D unresolved. The CDR3 has 13 residues. Per the germline V gene, CDR1 is SGHVS and CDR2 is FNYEAQ. V dropped 5 bases and J dropped 2 bases, with 8 bases sitting between them. The CDR3 nucleotides read TGTGCCAGCAGCCCAAATCCCACAGATACGCAGTATTTT. Amino acid sequence: CASSPNPTDTQYF.

The chain joins TRBV6-5 to TRBJ2-7, with D possibly being TRBD2 (6 bases). V lost 8 bases and J 3 bases, leaving 11 bases between the germline ends. The germline gives CDR1 MNHEY, CDR2 SVGAGI. The CDR3 sequence is 12 residues long. In nucleotides, the CDR3 is TGTGCCAGCGGTCCGGGAGTCTACGAGCAGTACTTC. It encodes CASGPGVYEQYF.

This chain uses TRBV12-3 or TRBV12-4 with TRBJ1-3; D gene ambiguous. The CDR3 length is 14 residues. Trimming pared 6 bases from V and 4 bases from J, leaving 13 bases between. The CDR3 sequence: CASSSERTGNTIYF. The CDR3 region has the DNA TGTGCCAGCAGCTCAGAGAGAACGGGAAACACCATATATTTT.

The V and J genes are TRBV5-6 and TRBJ2-5, with 7 bases lining up with TRBD1. CDR1 and CDR2 from the germline V gene are SGHDT and YYEEEE. The CDR3 is 16 residues long. V lost 4 bases, J lost 5 bases, and 14 bases stayed unmatched. CDR3 sequence reads: CASSQSGQTGMETQYF. CDR3 nucleotides: TGTGCCAGCAGCCAGTCGGGGCAGACAGGGATGGAGACCCAGTACTTC. The complete variable domain, with remaining parts taken from reference TRBV5-6 and TRBJ2-5, reads DAGVTQSPTHLIKTRGQQVTLRCSPKSGHDTVSWYQQALGQGPQFIFQYYEEEERQRGNFPDRFSGHQFPNYSSELNVNALLLGDSALYLCASSQSGQTGMETQYFGPGTRLLVL.

The J gene is TRBJ2-6, the V gene TRBV20-1; no clear D gene. The CDR3 totals 15 residues. From germline, CDR1 is DFQATT and CDR2 SNEGSKA (reference sequence). V was pared by 6 bases and J by 2 bases, with 14 bases between. The CDR3 reads CSATSGSTGANVLTF. The CDR3 DNA follows: TGCAGTGCCACAAGTGGGTCTACTGGGGCCAACGTCCTGACTTTC.

V gene TRBV12-3 or TRBV12-4 combines with J gene TRBJ1-6; 7 bases are a match to TRBD1. The CDR3 runs to 15 residues. The junction had 7 bases not matched to a gene; V was cut back by 5 bases and J by 6 bases. The DNA for the CDR3 is TGTGCCAGCAGTAAGGACAGGACAAGTAATTCACCCCTCCACTTT. This sequence encodes CASSKDRTSNSPLHF.

This clonotype was detected a few times. This chain uses TRBV6-2 or TRBV6-3 with TRBJ2-7; unclear D gene. The V and J ends lost 2 bases and 0 bases respectively, with 8 bases between them. This CDR3 contains 14 residues. Looked up from germline, CDR1 is MNHEY and CDR2 is SVGEGT. Here the CDR3 reads CASSYGEHSYEQYF. The CDR3 DNA reads TGTGCCAGCAGTTACGGTGAGCACTCCTACGAGCAGTACTTC.

V and J are TRBV6-6 and TRBJ2-7; the D is unclear. V lost 6 bases, J lost 1 base, and 13 bases lay in between. The CDR3 has 14 amino acids. CDR1 is MNHNY and CDR2 is SVGAGI in the germline V gene (reference sequence). The CDR3 DNA sequence: TGTGCCAGCAGGCCCACCAGGAATTCCTACGAGCAGTACTTC. Residues: CASRPTRNSYEQYF.

Only a few counts were recorded for this clonotype. The V call is TRBV29-1, the J call TRBJ2-7, with D maybe TRBD1 (5 bases). The CDR3 sequence is 13 residues long. The V gene's germline CDR1 is SQVTM and CDR2 ANQGSEA. The ends were cut back, 4 bases at V and 3 bases at J, with 13 bases in the middle. The CDR3 loop is CSVAGFPYYEQYF. CDR3 nucleotides: TGCAGCGTTGCAGGGTTCCCTTACTACGAGCAGTACTTC.

In its sample, this clonotype was seen a few times. CDR3 loop: CASSQSLGQGIYEQYF. CDR3 nucleotide sequence: TGTGCCAGCAGCCAATCCCTGGGGCAGGGCATCTACGAGCAGTACTTC. This sequence joins TRBV3-1 and TRBJ2-7; possibly TRBD1 for D (5 bases). The CDR3 consists of 16 residues. The V end lost 2 bases, the J end lost 3 bases, and 17 bases lay between the germline ends. Looked up from germline, CDR1 is LGHDT and CDR2 is YNNKEL (reference sequence).

The V gene is TRBV27, the J gene TRBJ2-7, with TRBD1 matching over 9 bases. There are 16 residues in the CDR3. The germline gives CDR1 MNHEY, CDR2 SMNVEV (reference sequence). Trimming removed 0 bases from V and 3 bases from J; junction bases left unmatched: 6. CDR3 DNA sequence: TGTGCCAGCAGTTTATCGTCGGGGACAGGGTACTACGAGCAGTACTTC. Its protein is CASSLSSGTGYYEQYF.

V usage is TRBV12-3 or TRBV12-4 and J usage is TRBJ2-1, with TRBD1 matching over 9 bases. CDR3 length equals 16 residues. Losses at the gene ends were 6 bases for V and 7 bases for J; bases not matched to a gene: 13. The DNA for the CDR3 is TGTGCCAGCAGCCCGGTAGCCTGGGACAGGGTGAATGAGCAGTTCTTC. Its protein is CASSPVAWDRVNEQFF.

The CDR3 here is CSAGDSLAFQETQYF. As DNA, the CDR3 is TGCAGTGCTGGCGACTCACTAGCGTTCCAAGAGACCCAGTACTTC. The chain recombines TRBV20-1 with TRBJ2-5; TRBD2 aligns across 7 bases. The CDR3 spans 15 residues. The ends lost 5 bases at V and 1 base at J; junction bases unmatched: 10. Per the germline V gene, CDR1 is DFQATT and CDR2 is SNEGSKA (reference sequence).

V gene TRBV3-1 combines with J gene TRBJ1-3; D is uncertain. The CDR3 sequence is 17 residues long. Trimming shortened V by 2 bases and J by 4 bases, and 18 bases separated the two germline ends. Germline V gene lookup returns CDR1 LGHDT and CDR2 YNNKEL (reference sequence). The CDR3 protein is CASSQLTDGLMGNTIYF. The CDR3 region has the DNA TGTGCCAGCAGCCAATTAACGGACGGTTTAATGGGAAACACCATATATTTT.

This clonotype was counted only a few times. This CDR3 is CASSQSGQVYNSPLHF. CDR3 DNA sequence: TGCGCCAGCAGCCAATCGGGACAGGTCTATAATTCACCCCTCCACTTT. The rearrangement uses TRBV4-1 and TRBJ1-6, with TRBD1 identical over 8 bases. The junction had 3 bases not matched to a gene; V was cut back by 2 bases and J by 3 bases. The CDR3 is 16 residues long. Germline assignment: CDR1 MGHRA and CDR2 YSYEKL.

The sample holds a few counts of this clonotype. The rearrangement uses TRBV4-2 and TRBJ2-1; the D gene is possibly TRBD1 (5 bases). From germline, CDR1 is LGHNA and CDR2 YNFKEQ. The CDR3 contains 15 residues. The V end was cut by 0 bases, the J end by 4 bases, with 10 bases between. For the CDR3, the DNA is TGTGCCAGCAGCCAAGACCGAACAGGATACAATGAGCAGTTCTTC. This gives the protein CASSQDRTGYNEQFF.

This clonotype turned up a few times. The J gene is TRBJ1-5, the V gene TRBV5-5; D is uncertain. The CDR3 has 16 amino acids. V was cut by 4 bases and J by 3 bases, with 17 bases left in between. Per germline, CDR1 SGHKS and CDR2 YYEKEE (reference sequence). The CDR3 protein is CASSATPGRPNQPQHF. CDR3 in DNA: TGTGCCAGCAGCGCGACCCCTGGGCGGCCCAATCAGCCCCAGCATTTT.

This clonotype was counted many times. The DNA of the CDR3 is TGCAGTGCGCGGGGGGAAGGCGGGTTAACCTACGAGCAGTACTTC. It specifies CSARGEGGLTYEQYF. V usage is TRBV20-1 and J usage is TRBJ2-7, with TRBD2 identical over 8 bases. Losses at the gene ends were 6 bases for V and 2 bases for J; bases not matched to a gene: 12. The germline CDR1 and CDR2 sequences are DFQATT and SNEGSKA (reference sequence). The CDR3 length is 15 residues.

The V and J genes are TRBV7-9 and TRBJ2-6; a weak D match, TRBD2 (6 bases). V gave up 2 bases and J gave up 4 bases, with 12 bases separating them. CDR1 and CDR2 from the germline V gene are SEHNR and FQNEAQ (reference sequence). This CDR3 has 16 residues. The DNA for the CDR3 is TGTGCCAGCAGCTTAAGAATTGCGGGAGGGGCCAACGTCCTGACTTTC. As protein: CASSLRIAGGANVLTF.

The chain couples TRBV7-2 to TRBJ1-1; tentative D call: TRBD1 (5 bases). The CDR3 consists of 14 residues. Trimming removed 8 bases at V and 3 bases at J, with 16 bases between. Germline V CDR1 and CDR2: SGHTA, FQGNSA. CDR3 bases: TGTGCCAGCGGCCCCTTGGGGGGTTACACTGAAGCTTTCTTT. Amino acid sequence: CASGPLGGYTEAFF.

J is TRBJ1-5 and V is TRBV24-1, with a possible D match to TRBD1 (6 bases). V lost 5 bases and J lost 2, with 12 bases in between. CDR1 and CDR2 (germline): KGHDR, SFDVKD. The CDR3 is 15 amino acids. The CDR3 sequence: CATSARGAGNQPQHF. The CDR3 nucleotides read TGTGCCACCAGTGCTAGGGGGGCGGGCAATCAGCCCCAGCATTTT.

The rearrangement joins TRBV5-1 to TRBJ2-2; TRBD2 matches 11 bases. V trimming: 3 bases; J trimming: 6 bases; junction bases outside the gene matches: 10. The CDR3 length is 17 residues. Per the germline V gene, CDR1 is SGHRS and CDR2 is YFSETQ. CDR3 in amino acids: CASSSTYLAGGAGELFF. The CDR3 coding sequence is TGCGCCAGCAGCTCCACGTACCTAGCGGGGGGAGCCGGGGAGCTGTTTTTT.

The table lists this clonotype with a few counts. The CDR3, as DNA: TGCGCCAGCAGCCCCCGACCGGCGGGACAGGGGGTTGACTATGGCTACACCTTC. As protein: CASSPRPAGQGVDYGYTF. The rearrangement joins TRBV4-1 to TRBJ1-2, with 11 bases that match TRBD1. The CDR3 covers 18 residues. Trimming cost V 4 bases and J 3 bases; bases outside gene matches: 13. From germline, CDR1 is MGHRA and CDR2 YSYEKL.

V gene TRBV5-4 combines with J gene TRBJ2-2; 15 positions match TRBD2. The CDR3 has 17 residues. Germline CDR1 reads SGHNT; CDR2 reads YYREEE (reference sequence). The V gene end was trimmed by 4 bases and the J gene end by 9 bases; junction bases not matched to a gene: 10. The CDR3 reads CASSPGTSGGMRRELFF. The CDR3 nucleotides read TGTGCCAGCAGCCCCGGGACTAGCGGGGGGATGCGGCGGGAGCTGTTTTTT. The full variable domain, completed using reference TRBV5-4 and TRBJ2-2, is ETGVTQSPTHLIKTRGQQVTLRCSSQSGHNTVSWYQQALGQGPQFIFQYYREEENGRGNFPPRFSGLQFPNYSSELNVNALELDDSALYLCASSPGTSGGMRRELFFGEGSRLTVL.

This sequence joins TRBV27 and TRBJ2-7; D uncertain. The germline CDR1 and CDR2 sequences are MNHEY and SMNVEV (reference sequence). The CDR3 has 18 amino acids. The V end lost 6 bases, the J end lost 7 bases, and 31 bases lay between the germline ends. CDR3 region: CASSHGSQPDGDSEEQYF. As DNA, the CDR3 is TGTGCCAGCAGCCACGGGTCCCAGCCTGATGGGGATTCGGAAGAGCAGTACTTC.